The 26 T cell receptor beta chains presented below share a single source sample, sequenced in a study of blood T cell repertoires in COVID-19. Here immunoSEQ multiplex PCR was the method, and the copy in TCRdb shows in-frame clones only, minus some. The sample lists under 400,000 clones, 70% to 90% occurring once. The sample comprised PBMCs or T cells enriched from blood (not recorded which). These receptors were collected from a middle-aged woman with acute COVID-19.

V usage is TRBV1 and J usage is TRBJ1-5; TRBD1 was called by the table and not checked on the DNA. TRBV1 is a pseudogene. The CDR3 runs 15 residues. The CDR3 DNA is TGCACCAGCAGCCAAGAAGCAGGGGCCGGTCAGCCCCAGCATTTT. Residues: CTSSQEAGAGQPQHF.

The chain recombines TRBV19 with TRBJ2-5; 10 bases are a match to TRBD1. Trimming took 1 base from V and 4 from J; bases not matched to a gene: 3. The CDR3 is 15 residues long. Germline V gives CDR1 LNHDA, CDR2 SQIVND (reference sequence). As DNA, the CDR3 is TGTGCCAGTAGTATAGCGACAGGGGGCGGAGAGACCCAGTACTTC. Its protein product is CASSIATGGGETQYF.

The chain is built from TRBV28 and TRBJ1-2; D gene ambiguous. The CDR3 runs 14 residues. CDR1 is MDHEN and CDR2 is SYDVKM in the germline V gene. Trimming shortened V by 3 bases and J by 2 bases, and 10 bases separated the two germline ends. CDR3 sequence reads: CASSLPDQNYGYTF. CDR3 in DNA: TGTGCCAGCAGTTTGCCCGATCAGAACTATGGCTACACCTTC.

This chain joins TRBV10-3 and TRBJ2-3; 9 positions match TRBD1. Germline V gene lookup returns CDR1 ENHRY and CDR2 SYGVKD. The CDR3 extends over 16 amino acids. The trim removed 6 bases at V and 3 bases at J, leaving 10 bases unmatched. Written as DNA, the CDR3 is TGTGCCATCAGGAACACAGGGACAGGGAGGACAGATACGCAGTATTTT. Protein product: CAIRNTGTGRTDTQYF.

This chain connects TRBV7-9 to TRBJ2-5; no reliable D call. V was trimmed by 5 bases and J by 8 bases, leaving 15 bases between them. This CDR3 has 13 amino acids. CDR1 is SEHNR, CDR2 FQNEAQ, per germline (reference sequence). For the CDR3, the DNA is TGTGCCAGCAGCGCAACGAGCCCCCATACCCAGTACTTC. Encoded protein: CASSATSPHTQYF.

As DNA, the CDR3 is TGTGCCAGCAGCTTGTTAAGGACTAGCGATGACTCCTACGAGCAGTACTTC. Its translation: CASSLLRTSDDSYEQYF. V and J are TRBV11-2 and TRBJ2-7, with TRBD2 matching over 9 bases. With 3 bases clipped from V and 0 bases from J, the junction kept 9 bases outside the gene matches. CDR3 length equals 17 residues. Germline V gene lookup returns CDR1 SGHAT and CDR2 FQNNGV.

This CDR3 is CASSQVGLAGANEQFF. Written as DNA, the CDR3 is TGTGCCAGCAGCCAGGTCGGACTAGCGGGAGCCAATGAGCAGTTCTTC. The V and J genes are TRBV4-2 and TRBJ2-1; 13 bases agree with TRBD2. The CDR3 runs to 16 residues. Losses at the gene ends were 3 bases for V and 6 bases for J; bases not matched to a gene: 5. Germline V CDR1 and CDR2: LGHNA, YNFKEQ.

J is TRBJ1-2 and V is TRBV25-1; D is unclear. Germline CDR1 reads MGHDK; CDR2 reads SYGVNS. The CDR3 spans 13 residues. V was trimmed by 7 bases and J by 6 bases, leaving 15 bases between them. The CDR3 DNA reads TGTGCCAGCAAAGAGGGCCTTTCGAATGGCTACACCTTC. The encoded protein is CASKEGLSNGYTF.

The chain couples TRBV27 to TRBJ2-7; D is perhaps TRBD2 (6 bases). The CDR3 contains 18 residues. Per the germline V gene, CDR1 is MNHEY and CDR2 is SMNVEV (reference sequence). Trimming left V 4 bases short and J 2 bases short, with 24 bases between. The CDR3 DNA sequence: TGTGCCAGCAGTTCCGGCTCGTCGGCGGGAATGGGTACCTACGAGCAGTACTTC. The encoded protein is CASSSGSSAGMGTYEQYF.

This rearrangement joins TRBV3-1 (or the pseudogene TRBV3-2) to TRBJ1-1, with D tentatively TRBD1 (5 bases). The CDR3 consists of 19 residues. The germline V and J ends were trimmed by 2 bases and 4 bases, with 26 bases remaining between them. Germline CDR1 and CDR2: LGHDT and YNNKEL (reference sequence). The CDR3 is CASSQIRGARSAYGTEAFF. Here the CDR3 DNA reads TGTGCCAGCAGCCAAATCCGCGGGGCGCGAAGCGCTTATGGCACTGAAGCTTTCTTT.

The CDR3 sequence: CASSSRGDRVDEQFF. The CDR3 bases are TGTGCCAGCAGCTCGAGAGGAGACAGGGTGGATGAGCAGTTCTTC. This chain joins TRBV7-9 and TRBJ2-1; 7 bases map to TRBD1. The germline gives CDR1 SEHNR, CDR2 FQNEAQ (reference sequence). V was clipped by 4 bases and J by 8 bases; unmatched bases: 11. The CDR3 sequence is 15 residues long.

There are a few counts of this clone. The J gene is TRBJ2-3, the V gene TRBV7-2; TRBD1 matches at 8 bases. This CDR3 has 15 amino acids. V lost 0 bases to trimming and J lost 1 base; unmatched junction nucleotides: 0. From germline, CDR1 is SGHTA and CDR2 FQGNSA. The CDR3 sequence is CASSLARGRTDTQYF. Here the CDR3 DNA reads TGTGCCAGCAGCTTAGCCAGGGGGCGCACAGATACGCAGTATTTT.

This sequence joins TRBV2 and TRBJ2-3; possibly TRBD1 for D (11 bases). The CDR3 length is 19 residues. V was trimmed by 7 bases and J by 2 bases, leaving 28 bases between them. Germline CDR1 is SNHLY and CDR2 is FYNNEI. CDR3 protein: CASKKRTGGGLADTDTQYF. CDR3 nucleotides: TGTGCCAGCAAAAAAAGGACAGGGGGCGGACTAGCGGACACAGATACGCAGTATTTT.

The table lists this clone with a count of one. The chain joins TRBV7-2 to TRBJ2-1, with TRBD2 matching 7 bases. The CDR3 loop spans 16 amino acids. Losses at the gene ends were 1 base for V and 8 bases for J; bases not matched to a gene: 11. The germline V gene has CDR1 SGHTA and CDR2 FQGNSA. CDR3 sequence reads: CASSLGTGRRLHEQFF. The CDR3 DNA sequence: TGTGCCAGCAGCTTAGGGACCGGGAGGCGGTTGCATGAGCAGTTCTTC.

Comment on this clone: The same CDR3 arises from other DNA sequences in this sample as well. The chain is built from TRBV3-1 (or the pseudogene TRBV3-2) and TRBJ2-5; 9 positions agree with TRBD1. Germline-derived CDR1 and CDR2 are LGHDT and YNNKEL (reference sequence). Unmatched junction bases numbered 3, after V lost 4 bases and J lost 3 bases. The CDR3 length is 14 residues. CDR3 region: CASSPRDREETQYF. CDR3 sequence (DNA): TGTGCCAGCAGCCCCCGGGACAGGGAAGAGACCCAGTACTTC.

The chain has TRBV25-1 and TRBJ2-7, with TRBD2 identical over 15 bases. The CDR3 is made up of 16 amino acids. V lost 4 bases and J lost 5; bases outside the gene matches: 6. Per the germline V gene, CDR1 is MGHDK and CDR2 is SYGVNS. Written as DNA, the CDR3 is TGTGCCAGCAGTGGAGGACTAGCGGGAGGGTCTAACGAGCAGTACTTC. It codes for CASSGGLAGGSNEQYF.

The chain carries TRBV4-1 and TRBJ1-2; D may be TRBD1 (5 bases). Between the trimmed V and J ends, which lost 4 bases and 7 bases, there was a span of 16 bases. Germline V lookup: CDR1 MGHRA, CDR2 YSYEKL. This CDR3 region has 14 residues. The CDR3 nucleotides are TGCGCCAGCAGCCCCCACGCCAGGGTCTCTGGCTACACCTTC. Translating gives CASSPHARVSGYTF.

V and J are TRBV9 and TRBJ1-1; 8 positions agree with TRBD1. V lost 3 bases to trimming and J lost 5 bases; unmatched junction nucleotides: 12. The CDR3 is 16 residues long. Germline lookup yields CDR1 SGDLS and CDR2 YYNGEE. In nucleotides, the CDR3 is TGTGCCAGCAGCGCTTCAGGGGGCATAACAGGAACTGAAGCTTTCTTT. Encoded protein: CASSASGGITGTEAFF. Full variable domain (rest looked up from reference TRBV9 and TRBJ1-1): DSGVTQTPKHLITATGQRVTLRCSPRSGDLSVYWYQQSLDQGLQFLIQYYNGEERAKGNILERFSAQQFPDLHSELNLSSLELGDSALYFCASSASGGITGTEAFFGQGTRLTVV.

This chain connects TRBV19 to TRBJ1-6; 11 nucleotides match TRBD1. CDR3 length: 20 residues. CDR1 LNHDA and CDR2 SQIVND come from the germline V gene (reference sequence). The junction had 8 bases not matched to a gene; V was cut back by 1 base and J by 0 bases. CDR3: CASSIAGQGATSSYNSPLHF. The CDR3 region has the DNA TGTGCCAGTAGTATAGCTGGACAGGGGGCCACGAGCTCCTATAATTCACCCCTCCACTTT.

This clone showed up just a few times. The V call is TRBV7-8, the J call TRBJ2-7; 15 nucleotides line up with TRBD2. With V trimmed by 5 bases and J by 0 bases, 5 bases remained unmatched. The CDR3 is made up of 17 amino acids. Germline assignment: CDR1 SGHVS and CDR2 FQNEAQ. The CDR3 DNA is TGTGCCAGCAGCGCGGGACTAGCGGGAGGTTTCTCCTACGAGCAGTACTTC. Translating it yields CASSAGLAGGFSYEQYF.

This CDR3 reads CASSQESAGGEETQYF. CDR3 in DNA: TGCGCCAGCAGCCAAGAATCGGCAGGGGGCGAAGAGACCCAGTACTTC. V and J are TRBV4-1 and TRBJ2-5; TRBD1 agrees at 8 bases. With V trimmed by 0 bases and J by 3 bases, 6 bases remained unmatched. CDR3 length equals 16 residues. Germline-derived CDR1 and CDR2 are MGHRA and YSYEKL.

With respect to this clone: This same CDR3 is encoded by further DNA sequences in the sample. The V call is TRBV6-5, the J call TRBJ1-5, with TRBD1 matching 8 bases. The CDR3 has 14 amino acids. J gave up 4 bases and V 4 bases, and 3 bases lay outside the gene matches. Looked up from germline, CDR1 is MNHEY and CDR2 is SVGAGI. The CDR3 loop is CASSSQGANQPQHF. The DNA for the CDR3 is TGTGCCAGCAGTTCCCAGGGGGCGAATCAGCCCCAGCATTTT.

The CDR3 DNA reads as TGTGCCAGCAGCTTACCACAGATCTATGGCTACACCTTC. Amino acids: CASSLPQIYGYTF. This rearrangement joins TRBV7-9 to TRBJ1-2; no reliable D call. The V gene lost 2 bases and the J gene lost 4 bases, with 8 bases spanning the gap. The length of the CDR3 is 13 residues. Germline V CDR1 and CDR2: SEHNR, FQNEAQ (reference sequence).

The chain recombines TRBV6-5 with TRBJ1-2; D may be TRBD1 (5 bases). Germline V lookup: CDR1 MNHEY, CDR2 SVGAGI. The CDR3 extends over 11 amino acids. V lost 3 bases, J lost 8 bases, and 7 bases lay in between. DNA for the CDR3: TGTGCCAGCAGTTATAAGGGGGGCTACACCTTC. Its protein product is CASSYKGGYTF.

The chain uses TRBV19 and TRBJ2-1, with 7 bases aligning to TRBD2. Germline CDR1 reads LNHDA; CDR2 reads SQIVND (reference sequence). V was pared by 2 bases and J by 6 bases, with 7 bases of the junction left unmatched. There are 15 residues in the CDR3. This CDR3 reads CASSIRLAERNEQFF. The CDR3, as DNA: TGTGCCAGTAGTATACGCCTAGCGGAACGCAATGAGCAGTTCTTC. Drawing the rest from reference TRBV19 and TRBJ2-1, the complete variable domain is DGGITQSPKYLFRKEGQNVTLSCEQNLNHDAMYWYRQDPGQGLRLIYYSQIVNDFQKGDIAEGYSVSREKKESFPLTVTSAQKNPTAFYLCASSIRLAERNEQFFGPGTRLTVL.

The chain has TRBV7-2 and TRBJ2-1; a possible D gene is TRBD2 (5 bases). Germline V gene sequence: CDR1 SGHTA, CDR2 FQGNSA. This CDR3 is 14 amino acids long. V was pared by 3 bases and J by 7 bases, with 13 bases between. CDR3 DNA sequence: TGTGCCAGCAGCTTTTTTGGGGAGTGGAATGAGCAGTTCTTC. Translating gives CASSFFGEWNEQFF.